The following is a T cell receptor (beta chain) sequence with its context. Its antigen is still unknown. Using immunoSEQ multiplex PCR, the repertoire was profiled, and TCRdb retains in-frame clones only, with some absent. The table lists 90,000 to 100,000 clones, under 85% of them singletons. The data derive from a study of OX40 agonist ivuxolimab in advanced cancers. Study-wide findings and caveats: The CD4+ and CD8+ T cells in the blood had expanded clonally by week 6 at 0.1 to 3.0 mg/kg.

The V and J ends lost 3 bases and 5 bases respectively, with 13 bases between them. This CDR3 has 14 residues. Germline V gene sequence: CDR1 SGHAT, CDR2 FQDESV (reference sequence). The origin of this receptor is an adult with an advanced solid tumor such as melanoma, head and neck, liver or kidney cancer. This specimen was CD4+ or CD8+ T cells sorted from blood, taken in a trial of the OX40 agonist ivuxolimab. This chain connects TRBV11-1 to TRBJ2-5; D may match TRBD1 or TRBD2 (5 bases each). DNA for the CDR3: TGTGCCAGCAGCTTGGGGGTTTCGCGGGAGACCCAGTACTTC. Its translation: CASSLGVSRETQYF. Full variable domain (remainder filled in from reference TRBV11-1 and TRBJ2-5): EAEVAQSPRYKITEKSQAVAFWCDPISGHATLYWYRQILGQGPELLVQFQDESVVDDSQLPKDRFSAERLKGVDSTLKIQPAELGDSAMYLCASSLGVSRETQYFGPGTRLLVL.